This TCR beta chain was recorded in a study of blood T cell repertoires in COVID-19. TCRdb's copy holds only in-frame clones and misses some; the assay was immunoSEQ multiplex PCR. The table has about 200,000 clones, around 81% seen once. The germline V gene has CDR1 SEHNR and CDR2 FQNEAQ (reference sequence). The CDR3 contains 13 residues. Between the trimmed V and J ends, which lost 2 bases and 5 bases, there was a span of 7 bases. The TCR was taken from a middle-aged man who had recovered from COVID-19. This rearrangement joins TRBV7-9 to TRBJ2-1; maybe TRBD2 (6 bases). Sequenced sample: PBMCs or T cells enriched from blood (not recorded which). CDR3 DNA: TGTGCCAGCAGCTTAACTAGCCACAATGAGCAGTTCTTC. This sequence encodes CASSLTSHNEQFF.